The following is a T cell receptor (beta chain) sequence with its context. Its antigen is currently unknown. Germline V gene sequence: CDR1 DFQATT, CDR2 SNEGSKA (reference sequence). Trimming removed 6 bases from V and 7 bases from J; junction bases left unmatched: 5. The CDR3 is made up of 13 amino acids. Amplification yielded TCR beta CDR3 regions, with RNA transcripts as the source. The HTBI set primed first-round TCR CDR3 RT-PCR. One entry per CDR3 protein results from TCRdb running MiXCR on the multiplex PCR reads. The profile covers approximately 600,000 distinct CDR3 sequences, with less than 25% appearing a single time and roughly a third taken by the ten largest. This sample is drawn from a study of T cells in Graves' hyperthyroidism and ophthalmopathy. Clinicians diagnosed patients from clinical symptoms, serum thyroxine and TRAb, thyroid ultrasound and orbital computed tomography. The study's findings and limits: Blood also showed most of the thyroid clonotypes that were expanded above 0.001. Ophthalmopathy and stable hyperthyroidism were told apart by a 13 V-J model. Prediction of ophthalmopathy progression came a median around 6.5 months pre-onset.

Sequencing input: blood. This TCR was sampled from a man aged 25-45 years with Graves' ophthalmopathy. V gene TRBV20-1 combines with J gene TRBJ2-1; 11 bases agree with TRBD2. This CDR3 reads CSAPGLAVNEQFF. DNA for the CDR3: TGCAGTGCCCCGGGACTAGCGGTAAATGAGCAGTTCTTC.